This TCR beta chain was found in a study of Tregs in tolerant kidney transplant recipients. On this clone: Its antigen is as yet unknown.

This CDR3 has 14 amino acids. Germline CDR1 and CDR2: SEHNR and FQNEAQ (reference sequence). Sequenced by immunoSEQ multiplex PCR; TCRdb stores in-frame clones only, minus some. The sample contains around 50,000 clones, 91% of which appear only once. Related graft donors supplied nonmyeloablative bone marrow transplants, and mixed chimerism was transient. Unstimulated Tregs (CD4+CD25+CD127-) and CD4+CD25- non-Tregs were sorted from PBMCs. Study observations and caveats: Tolerant patients' donor-specific Tregs expanded beyond overall Tregs, suggesting antigen-driven growth. Biological reproducibility was not directly addressed, but technical replication error appeared minimal. Activated donor B cell expansion appeared to reveal the most relevant donor-specific TCRbeta repertoire.

This clonotype originated in a human patient who received a combined kidney and bone marrow transplant. These T cells may partly come from the graft donor. This chain links TRBV7-9 with TRBJ2-5, with 7 nucleotides matching TRBD1. Judging by the DNA end, TRBJ2-7 fits better; the J call may be wrong. This specimen consisted of CD8+ T cells from blood (PBMCs), obtained 24 months after the transplant. The CDR3 protein is CASSLADRDHEQYF. Here the CDR3 DNA reads TGTGCCAGCAGCTTAGCCGACAGGGACCACGAGCAGTACTTC.